This T cell receptor beta chain was documented in a study of graft-versus-host responses after intestinal transplantation. The method was immunoSEQ multiplex PCR; TCRdb's version includes in-frame clones alone and lacks a portion of them. The table includes over 45,000 clones, roughly 93% detected once. As concerns this clone: Its antigen is currently unknown.

V was pared by 3 bases and J by 3 bases, with 7 bases of the junction left unmatched. This CDR3 has 17 amino acids. Germline CDR1 reads SGHNT; CDR2 reads YYREEE (reference sequence). The genes are TRBV5-4 and TRBJ2-5, with 14 bases aligning to TRBD2. Here the sequenced sample was unstimulated CD4+ T cells sorted from spleen or lymph node cells, taken before transplant. The sequence was obtained from a human donor who was the organ donor for an intestinal transplant. CDR3 residues: CASSYGLAGGREETQYF. DNA for the CDR3: TGTGCCAGCAGCTACGGACTAGCGGGGGGTAGGGAAGAGACCCAGTACTTC.